The sequence of this T cell receptor beta chain was determined in a study of PD-1 blockade in classical Hodgkin lymphoma. Background on the study: Nivolumab 3 mg/kg was given intravenously every 2 weeks.

As for this clone: The target antigen is unknown.

Time point: cycle 4 day 1 (C4D1), after around six weeks of nivolumab. Relapses following autologous stem cell transplantation were seen in all patients, with brentuximab vedotin exposure varying. PBMCs, once thawed, yielded CD8+ T cells isolated by magnetic negative selection. Each best response was a complete response, a partial response or progressive disease. Libraries were prepared by immunoSEQ multiplex PCR; TCRdb keeps only in-frame clonotypes and omits some of them. The sample carries 2,500 or so clones, 70% recorded once. Findings and caveats of the study: At C4D1, TCR diversity had climbed significantly for CD4+ cells, though not for CD8+ cells. Partial responders and progressors had significantly lower baseline TCR diversity.

The CDR3 length is 15 residues. Germline loops: CDR1 SGHDT, CDR2 YYEEEE. Trimming removed 1 base from V and 3 bases from J, with 13 bases in between. The source is a human donor with classical Hodgkin lymphoma. Sequenced here: CD8+ T cells from blood, sampled before the fourth cycle of nivolumab. V and J are TRBV5-6 and TRBJ1-1; D call uncertain. CDR3 amino acids: CASSLWEGPYTEAFF. The CDR3, as DNA: TGTGCCAGCAGCTTGTGGGAAGGGCCTTACACTGAAGCTTTCTTT.